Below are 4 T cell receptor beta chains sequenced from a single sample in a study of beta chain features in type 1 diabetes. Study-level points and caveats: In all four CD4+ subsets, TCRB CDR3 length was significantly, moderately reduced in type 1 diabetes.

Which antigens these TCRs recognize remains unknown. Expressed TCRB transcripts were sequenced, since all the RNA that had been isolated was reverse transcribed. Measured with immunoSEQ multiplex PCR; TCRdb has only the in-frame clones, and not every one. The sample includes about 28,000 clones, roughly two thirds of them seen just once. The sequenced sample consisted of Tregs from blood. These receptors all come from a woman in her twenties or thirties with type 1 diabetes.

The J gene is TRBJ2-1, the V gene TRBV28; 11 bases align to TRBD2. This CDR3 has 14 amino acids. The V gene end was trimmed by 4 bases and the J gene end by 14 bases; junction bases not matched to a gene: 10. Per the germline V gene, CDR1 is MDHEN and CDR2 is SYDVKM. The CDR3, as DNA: TGTGCCAGCAGTTCCTTTTTAGCGGGAGGGCGTGAGTTCTTC. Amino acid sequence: CASSSFLAGGREFF.

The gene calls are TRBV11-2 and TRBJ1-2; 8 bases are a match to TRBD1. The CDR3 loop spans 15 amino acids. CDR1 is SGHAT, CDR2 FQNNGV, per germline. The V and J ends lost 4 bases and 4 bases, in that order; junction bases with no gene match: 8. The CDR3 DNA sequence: TGTGCCAGCAGCTCAGGGACAGGATCCTCCTATGGCTACACCTTC. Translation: CASSSGTGSSYGYTF.

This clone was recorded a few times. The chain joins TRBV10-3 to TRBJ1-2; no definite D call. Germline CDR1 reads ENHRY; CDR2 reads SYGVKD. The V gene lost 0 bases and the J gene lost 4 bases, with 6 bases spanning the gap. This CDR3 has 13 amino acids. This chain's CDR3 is CAISESIGYGYTF. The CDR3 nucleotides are TGTGCCATCAGTGAGTCGATCGGCTATGGCTACACCTTC.

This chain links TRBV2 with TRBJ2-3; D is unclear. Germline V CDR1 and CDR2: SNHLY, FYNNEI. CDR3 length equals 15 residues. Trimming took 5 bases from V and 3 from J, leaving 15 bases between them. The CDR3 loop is CASSLLEVFTDTQYF. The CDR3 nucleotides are TGTGCCAGCAGTCTCCTAGAAGTTTTTACAGATACGCAGTATTTT.